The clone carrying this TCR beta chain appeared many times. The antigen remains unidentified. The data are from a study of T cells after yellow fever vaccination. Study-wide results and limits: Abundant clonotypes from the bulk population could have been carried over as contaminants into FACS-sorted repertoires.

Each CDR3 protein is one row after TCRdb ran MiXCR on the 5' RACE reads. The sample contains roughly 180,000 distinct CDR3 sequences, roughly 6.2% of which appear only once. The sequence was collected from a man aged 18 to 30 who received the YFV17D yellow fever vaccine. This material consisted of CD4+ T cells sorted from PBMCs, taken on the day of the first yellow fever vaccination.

The CDR3 DNA sequence: TGTGCCAGCAGTTTTTTTGGCAGCGAGCAGTACGTC. It specifies CASSFFGSEQYV. The chain is built from TRBV27 and TRBJ2-7; no firm D call. The germline V gene has CDR1 MNHEY and CDR2 SMNVEV (reference sequence). This CDR3 is built from 12 residues. Trimming took off 3 bases at V and 6 bases at J, with 9 bases between the two ends.